This T cell receptor beta chain was captured in a study of blood T cell repertoires in COVID-19. The overall study: Specimens from acute and convalescent COVID-19 originated in the United States, Italy and Spain. PBMCs, B-cell-depleted T cells, or T cells were the source of the cDNA or gDNA that made up the material.

Trimming at V came to 6 bases and at J to 5 bases, leaving 3 bases not matched to a gene. The CDR3 has 14 residues. Per germline, CDR1 MDHEN and CDR2 SYDVKM. As processed by the authors: Scientists estimated how many nucleated cells there were by amplifying reference gene primers. The table came from immunoSEQ multiplex PCR; TCRdb's copy has only in-frame clones and leaves some out. That table furnishes V, J and clone size, whereas the DNA furnished D and trimming. Of approximately 99,000 clones in the sample, approximately 89% were seen once. The sequenced sample was peripheral blood. This chain joins TRBV28 and TRBJ2-7, with 14 bases lining up with TRBD2. The sequence was collected from a human donor in a cohort sampled during active COVID-19. CDR3: CASSTGLAGDEQYF. CDR3 DNA: TGTGCCAGCAGCACGGGACTAGCGGGAGACGAGCAGTACTTC.